This section outlines one TCR beta chain sequence together with its context. This sample stems from a study of blood T cell repertoires in COVID-19. Across the whole study: The samples span acute and convalescent COVID-19 from the United States, Italy and Spain. Sources were T cells, B-cell-depleted T cells, or PBMCs; the material itself was cDNA or gDNA.

How the authors handled the data: Amplified reference gene primers provided the basis for estimating nucleated cell counts. This table comes from immunoSEQ multiplex PCR, and its TCRdb copy is limited to in-frame clones, with some not included. The DNA gave D and trimming, while V, J and clone size come from that table. The data contain around 260,000 clones, around 82% of them seen just once; the ten biggest clones take up over 9%. V was pared by 1 base and J by 5 bases, with 13 bases between. CDR3 length: 15 amino acids. Germline-derived CDR1 and CDR2 are KGHDR and SFDVKD. This receptor was obtained from a woman between 50 and 59 years old who had recovered from COVID-19. What was sequenced was peripheral blood. This sequence joins TRBV24-1 and TRBJ1-1; D might be TRBD1 (5 bases). The CDR3 reads CATSDLPGWKTEAFF. The DNA for the CDR3 is TGTGCCACCAGTGATTTACCAGGGTGGAAAACTGAAGCTTTCTTT.